This T cell receptor beta chain was documented in a study of T cells after posttransplantation cyclophosphamide. Losses at the gene ends were 3 bases for V and 3 bases for J; bases not matched to a gene: 8. The germline CDR1 and CDR2 sequences are LNHDA and SQIVND (reference sequence). This CDR3 spans 16 amino acids. Busulfan-fludarabine conditioning, marrow transplant, and cyclophosphamide on days +3 and +4 were administered. Repertoires were generated with immunoSEQ multiplex PCR, while TCRdb's copy carries only in-frame clones and drops some. The sample yields under 8,500 clones, approximately 70% seen once.

Specimen: PBMCs, collected 1,400 to 1,500 days after allogeneic stem cell transplant with posttransplant cyclophosphamide. This receptor was obtained from a male patient between 25 and 39 years old who received an allogeneic stem cell transplant from a related donor, was CMV-positive, and had acute GVHD only. These T cells may partly come from the graft donor. The chain uses TRBV19 and TRBJ2-5; the match to TRBD1 covers 9 bases. The CDR3 protein is CASSIRTGANKETQYF. The CDR3 DNA reads as TGTGCCAGTAGTATTCGGACAGGGGCGAATAAAGAGACCCAGTACTTC.